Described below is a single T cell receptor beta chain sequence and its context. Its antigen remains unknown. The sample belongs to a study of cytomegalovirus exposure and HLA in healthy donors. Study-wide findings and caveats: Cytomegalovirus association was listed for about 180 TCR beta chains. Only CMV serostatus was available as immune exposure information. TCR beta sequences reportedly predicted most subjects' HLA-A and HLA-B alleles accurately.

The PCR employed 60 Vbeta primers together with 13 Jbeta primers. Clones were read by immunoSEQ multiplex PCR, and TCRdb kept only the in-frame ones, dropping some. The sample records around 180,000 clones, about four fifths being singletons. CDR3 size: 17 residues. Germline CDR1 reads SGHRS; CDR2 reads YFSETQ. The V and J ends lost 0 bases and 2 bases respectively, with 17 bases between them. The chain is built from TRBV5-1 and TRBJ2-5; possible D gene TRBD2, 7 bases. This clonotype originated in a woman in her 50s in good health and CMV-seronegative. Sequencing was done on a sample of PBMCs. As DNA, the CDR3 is TGCGCCAGCAGCTTGGCCACGGGGGGCTCTAGACAAGAGACCCAGTACTTC. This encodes CASSLATGGSRQETQYF.